Below, 22 T cell receptor beta chains from the same sample are listed, as sequenced in a study of blood T cell repertoires in COVID-19. Libraries were prepared by immunoSEQ multiplex PCR; TCRdb keeps only in-frame clonotypes and omits some of them. The sample has under 300,000 clones, around four fifths seen once. Sequences were obtained from peripheral blood. These receptors were obtained from a woman between 45 and 65 years old who had recovered from COVID-19.

The chain is built from TRBV30 and TRBJ2-6, with D unclear. Per the germline V gene, CDR1 is GTSNPN and CDR2 is SVGIG (reference sequence). Trimming took off 0 bases at V and 0 bases at J, with 15 bases between the two ends. CDR3 length equals 18 residues. DNA for the CDR3: TGTGCCTGGAGTGTAGAACGCGGTCTCGTCTCTGGGGCCAACGTCCTGACTTTC. It is translated as CAWSVERGLVSGANVLTF.

The rearrangement joins TRBV9 to TRBJ2-1, with 10 positions matching TRBD2. In germline, CDR1 is SGDLS, CDR2 YYNGEE. V lost 0 bases, J lost 15 bases, and 6 bases stayed unmatched. The CDR3 spans 13 residues. CDR3 sequence: CASSVEAGGTPFF. The DNA of the CDR3 is TGTGCCAGCAGCGTAGAAGCGGGGGGGACACCGTTCTTC.

The chain employs TRBV10-1 and TRBJ1-2, with 11 positions matching TRBD1. The CDR3 has 15 residues. Losses at the gene ends were 7 bases for V and 4 bases for J; bases not matched to a gene: 8. Per the germline V gene, CDR1 is WNHNN and CDR2 is SYGVQD (reference sequence). CDR3 residues: CASTKGQGVGYGYTF. CDR3 sequence (DNA): TGCGCCAGCACTAAGGGACAGGGGGTTGGCTATGGCTACACCTTC.

This clone was observed a single time. J is TRBJ2-1 and V is TRBV9; no definite D call. The germline CDR1 and CDR2 sequences are SGDLS and YYNGEE. Trimming removed 6 bases from V and 0 bases from J, with 13 bases in between. The CDR3 loop spans 15 amino acids. The CDR3 nucleotides read TGTGCCAGCACCCCCGATCCGGGCTCCTACAATGAGCAGTTCTTC. Translation gives CASTPDPGSYNEQFF. The complete variable domain, with remaining parts taken from reference TRBV9 and TRBJ2-1, reads DSGVTQTPKHLITATGQRVTLRCSPRSGDLSVYWYQQSLDQGLQFLIQYYNGEERAKGNILERFSAQQFPDLHSELNLSSLELGDSALYFCASTPDPGSYNEQFFGPGTRLTVL.

The V and J genes are TRBV9 and TRBJ2-1; no firm D call. The CDR3 length is 15 residues. Trimming shortened V by 0 bases and J by 2 bases, and 9 bases separated the two germline ends. Germline CDR1 and CDR2: SGDLS and YYNGEE. The CDR3, as DNA: TGTGCCAGCAGCGTAGGGCAGGCGACCTACAATGAGCAGTTCTTC. Its translation: CASSVGQATYNEQFF.

The J gene is TRBJ2-7, the V gene TRBV6-5, with 9 nucleotides matching TRBD1. The length of the CDR3 is 15 residues. Trimming at V came to 6 bases and at J to 7 bases, leaving 13 bases not matched to a gene. Germline CDR1 is MNHEY and CDR2 is SVGAGI. CDR3 protein: CASRPGTGSSVEQYF. Here the CDR3 DNA reads TGTGCCAGCAGGCCCGGGACAGGGAGTTCTGTAGAGCAGTACTTC.

The chain employs TRBV6-2 or TRBV6-3 and TRBJ1-5, with D unclear. V was trimmed by 5 bases and J by 11 bases, leaving 13 bases between them. CDR3 length: 12 residues. Per germline, CDR1 MNHEY and CDR2 SVGEGT. As DNA, the CDR3 is TGTGCCAGCAGTCTACAGCTACGGTCCCAGCATTTT. Its translation: CASSLQLRSQHF.

The chain recombines TRBV15 with TRBJ1-1, with 7 bases identical to TRBD1. Germline CDR1 is LNHNV and CDR2 is YYDKDF (reference sequence). The CDR3 sequence is 16 residues long. With V trimmed by 3 bases and J by 3 bases, 10 bases remained unmatched. The CDR3 is CATSSPSGGNHTEAFF. Written as DNA, the CDR3 is TGTGCCACCAGCAGCCCCTCAGGGGGGAACCACACTGAAGCTTTCTTT.

This clone came up a few times. This chain joins TRBV28 and TRBJ2-3, with TRBD2 matching over 8 bases. Germline CDR1 and CDR2: MDHEN and SYDVKM. Trimming removed 5 bases from V and 6 bases from J; junction bases left unmatched: 7. The length of the CDR3 is 14 residues. The CDR3 reads CASSIAGLLDTQYF. The CDR3 coding sequence is TGTGCCAGCAGTATAGCGGGGCTTCTCGATACGCAGTATTTT. The full variable domain, its missing parts supplied by reference TRBV28 and TRBJ2-3, is DVKVTQSSRYLVKRTGEKVFLECVQDMDHENMFWYRQDPGLGLRLIYFSYDVKMKEKGDIPEGYSVSREKKERFSLILESASTNQTSMYLCASSIAGLLDTQYFGPGTRLTVL.

This chain connects TRBV27 to TRBJ2-7; TRBD2 aligns across 9 bases. Trimming cost V 5 bases and J 3 bases; bases outside gene matches: 17. The CDR3 has 18 amino acids. CDR1 and CDR2 from the germline V gene are MNHEY and SMNVEV (reference sequence). Written as DNA, the CDR3 is TGTGCCAGCAGTCCGAAAAGGTCGAGCGGGAGGACCATCTACGAGCAGTACTTC. Its protein product is CASSPKRSSGRTIYEQYF.

The chain has TRBV6-5 and TRBJ2-1, with a tentative D call TRBD2 (5 bases). This CDR3 has 14 residues. Germline CDR1 and CDR2: MNHEY and SVGAGI. V was shortened by 6 bases and J by 0 bases, with 9 bases between the two germline ends. The CDR3 region is CASRRAPSYNEQFF. In DNA form, the CDR3 reads TGTGCCAGCAGGAGGGCACCCTCCTACAATGAGCAGTTCTTC.

V gene TRBV5-6 combines with J gene TRBJ2-7; 7 positions match TRBD2. The germline gives CDR1 SGHDT, CDR2 YYEEEE. Losses at the gene ends were 3 bases for V and 4 bases for J; bases not matched to a gene: 7. The CDR3 contains 14 residues. In DNA, the CDR3 is TGTGCCAGCAGCTCCGTTTGGGGGGGATACGAGCAGTACTTC. This codes for CASSSVWGGYEQYF.

In this sample, this clone turned up once. V and J are TRBV24-1 and TRBJ2-3, with 7 bases identical to TRBD1. The germline V gene encodes CDR1 KGHDR and CDR2 SFDVKD. V gave up 4 bases and J gave up 4 bases; unmatched junction bases: 4. The CDR3 consists of 14 residues. CDR3 coding DNA: TGTGCCACCAGTGACTCGACAGGGTCAGATACGCAGTATTTT. Protein sequence: CATSDSTGSDTQYF.

This clone was observed a single time. The chain joins TRBV7-2 to TRBJ1-2; D not resolved. The length of the CDR3 is 14 residues. The germline V gene has CDR1 SGHTA and CDR2 FQGNSA. The V and J ends lost 2 bases and 0 bases respectively, with 7 bases between them. The CDR3 sequence: CASSLYITNYGYTF. The CDR3 nucleotides read TGTGCCAGCAGCTTATATATTACTAACTATGGCTACACCTTC.

The chain carries TRBV27 and TRBJ2-5, with TRBD2 matching 7 bases. J lost 4 bases, V lost 4 bases, and 3 bases had no gene match. The CDR3 consists of 13 residues. CDR1 is MNHEY, CDR2 SMNVEV, per germline (reference sequence). This CDR3 reads CASSSAGVETQYF. The CDR3 coding sequence is TGTGCCAGCAGTTCTGCGGGAGTAGAGACCCAGTACTTC.

The V gene is TRBV24-1, the J gene TRBJ1-5, with TRBD1 matching over 9 bases. The trim removed 7 bases at V and 1 base at J, leaving 1 base unmatched. CDR3 size: 14 residues. Germline CDR1 is KGHDR and CDR2 is SFDVKD. As DNA, the CDR3 is TGTGCCACCAGGGACAGGGGAAGCAATCAGCCCCAGCATTTT. Translation: CATRDRGSNQPQHF.

The count of this clone is one. V is TRBV5-1 and J is TRBJ1-5; D uncertain. The CDR3 runs 16 residues. The V gene's germline CDR1 is SGHRS and CDR2 YFSETQ. Between the trimmed V and J ends, which lost 0 bases and 5 bases, there was a span of 15 bases. The CDR3 DNA reads as TGCGCCAGCAGCTTGGAGGCAGGCATCGGCTATCAGCCCCAGCATTTT. This encodes CASSLEAGIGYQPQHF. The full variable domain, rest sourced from reference TRBV5-1 and TRBJ1-5, is KAGVTQTPRYLIKTRGQQVTLSCSPISGHRSVSWYQQTPGQGLQFLFEYFSETQRNKGNFPGRFSGRQFSNSRSEMNVSTLELGDSALYLCASSLEAGIGYQPQHFGDGTRLSIL.

V gene TRBV29-1 combines with J gene TRBJ1-1, with D unclear. Germline V gene sequence: CDR1 SQVTM, CDR2 ANQGSEA. V lost 4 bases, J lost 3 bases, and 6 bases lay in between. CDR3 length: 11 amino acids. The CDR3 sequence: CSVGGDTEAFF. The CDR3 region has the DNA TGCAGCGTTGGAGGTGACACTGAAGCTTTCTTT.

The chain combines TRBV6-5 with TRBJ2-7; 9 nucleotides line up with TRBD1. The CDR3 loop spans 15 amino acids. The germline V gene has CDR1 MNHEY and CDR2 SVGAGI. J was trimmed by 3 bases and V by 2 bases; bases with no gene match: 5. Here the CDR3 DNA reads TGTGCCAGCAGTTACGGTGCGACAGGGGGCTACGAGCAGTACTTC. Its translation: CASSYGATGGYEQYF.

The V call is TRBV23-1, the J call TRBJ1-4; TRBD1 matches at 7 bases. TRBV23-1 is an ORF for which the function is uncertain. This CDR3 is built from 15 residues. The V gene end was trimmed by 3 bases and the J gene end by 2 bases; junction bases not matched to a gene: 3. The CDR3 region is CASSQAGQTNEKLFF. The CDR3 nucleotides read TGCGCCAGCAGTCAGGCGGGACAGACTAATGAAAAACTGTTTTTT.

V gene TRBV24-1 combines with J gene TRBJ2-1; D is undetermined. V was clipped by 4 bases and J by 4 bases, with 4 bases between them. The CDR3 loop spans 12 amino acids. Germline CDR1 is KGHDR and CDR2 is SFDVKD. Here the CDR3 reads CATSDVYNEQFF. In DNA form, the CDR3 reads TGTGCCACCAGTGACGTTTACAATGAGCAGTTCTTC.

The chain has TRBV20-1 and TRBJ2-7, with 7 bases that match TRBD2. V lost 3 bases and J lost 3; bases outside the gene matches: 8. From germline, CDR1 is DFQATT and CDR2 SNEGSKA (reference sequence). The CDR3 is 14 residues long. The DNA of the CDR3 is TGCAGTGCTAGTTCGACCCGGGGGGTCTACGAGCAGTACTTC. Encoded protein: CSASSTRGVYEQYF.